The rows below give T cell receptor beta chains drawn from one sample of a study of follicular helper T cells after annual influenza vaccination. Generated by immunoSEQ multiplex PCR, the TCRdb table keeps only in-frame clones and is missing some. The sample lists approximately 5,000 clones, roughly 84% occurring once. This material consisted of CXCR5+ CD38- circulating T follicular helper cells from blood, taken 7 days after influenza vaccination. These TCRs come from an adult who received the influenza vaccine. Each CDR3 is given with its conserved first and last residue. A D gene is named only where the DNA matches it firmly. Part of the rows lack a size; the others show once, few, many or a class for expanded clones.

j_call d_call v_call clone_size cdr3_nt cdr3_aa
TRBJ2-7 - TRBV30 few TGTGCCTGGAGTGTACCCCGGGGCAGGGCGTCCTACGAGCAGTACTTC CAWSVPRGRASYEQYF
TRBJ1-2 - TRBV15 - TGTGCCACCAGCAGAGCAACGGTTTCCCCGAATGGCTACACCTTC CATSRATVSPNGYTF
TRBJ2-5 TRBD2 TRBV18 - TGTGCCAGCTCATTGTCAGGGACTAAGAAGACCCAGTACTTC CASSLSGTKKTQYF
TRBJ2-6 - TRBV29-1 few TGCAGCGTTGAAGATCCTCCTGGGGCCAACGTCCTGACTTTC CSVEDPPGANVLTF
TRBJ2-3 - TRBV6-1 once TGTGCCAGCAGTGAACCCAGAGGCCGCACAGATACGCAGTATTTT CASSEPRGRTDTQYF
TRBJ1-4 - TRBV10-3 - TGTGCCATCAGTGAGGCCAGTGGAATGGGTGAAAAACTGTTTTTT CAISEASGMGEKLFF
TRBJ1-1 - TRBV7-3 - TGTGCCAGCAGCACCGACAAGAACACTGAAGCTTTCTTT CASSTDKNTEAFF
TRBJ1-1 - TRBV5-4 once TGTGCCAGCACCAGCGGCTTTAACACTGAAGCTTTCTTT CASTSGFNTEAFF
TRBJ2-1 TRBD2 TRBV5-1 - TGCGCCAGCAGCTCGAGGGGACTAGCGGTATCAGACCCAAATGAGCAGTTCTTC CASSSRGLAVSDPNEQFF
TRBJ2-1 - TRBV5-5 - TGTGCCAGCAGCGCCTTAGGAGGGGGTCGCAATGAGCAGTTCTTC CASSALGGGRNEQFF
TRBJ1-2 - TRBV18 few TGTGCCAGCTCACAGGACAGCGCTAACTATGGCTACACCTTC CASSQDSANYGYTF
TRBJ1-5 TRBD1 TRBV5-1 - TGCGCCAGCAGCCCGTCGACAGGGGGTGGCAATCAGCCCCAGCATTTT CASSPSTGGGNQPQHF
TRBJ2-5 TRBD2 TRBV7-2 - TGTGCCAGCAGCCTAAGACTAGCGGGAGGGGAGGAGACCCAGTACTTC CASSLRLAGGEETQYF
TRBJ2-2 - TRBV5-1 - TGCGCCAGCAGCTTGAGCGCAGGGAACACCGGGGAGCTGTTTTTT CASSLSAGNTGELFF
TRBJ2-5 TRBD2 TRBV5-1 - TGCGCCAGCAGCGACGGACTAGCGCAAGAGACCCAGTACTTC CASSDGLAQETQYF
TRBJ1-1 - TRBV5-1 - TGCGCCAGCAGCTTGGAGTGGGCGCAAACTGAAGCTTTCTTT CASSLEWAQTEAFF
TRBJ1-5 - TRBV28 - TGTGCCAGCAGCCCCTCGTTGACCGCCAGCAATCAGCCCCAGCATTTT CASSPSLTASNQPQHF
TRBJ2-5 - TRBV15 - TGTGCCACCAGCAGAGATCCCAGAGGACAAGAGACCCAGTACTTC CATSRDPRGQETQYF
TRBJ2-1 - TRBV18 - TGTGCCAGCTACCGGGATCAGCAGTTCTTC CASYRDQQFF
TRBJ2-1 TRBD2 TRBV7-2 - TGTGCCAGCAGCAGAACGGGACTAGCGGAAGACAATGAGCAGTTCTTC CASSRTGLAEDNEQFF
TRBJ1-2 - TRBV2 - TGTGCCAGCAGTGAAACGGCAGTAGGTGGCTACACCTTC CASSETAVGGYTF
TRBJ1-2 TRBD1 TRBV5-5 - TGTGCCAGCAGCTTGGGGAGGGACAGGGCCTATGGCTACACCTTC CASSLGRDRAYGYTF
TRBJ2-5 - TRBV6-1 - TGTGCCAGCAACCGGGACCCACAAGAGACCCAGTACTTC CASNRDPQETQYF
TRBJ2-3 TRBD2 TRBV5-1 - TGCGCCAGCAGCTCGGGAAGCGGGGGACCTACGCAGTATTTT CASSSGSGGPTQYF
TRBJ1-1 - TRBV28 - TGTGCCAGCACCTTAGGGGGGCCCCGCGAGGAAGCTTTCTTT CASTLGGPREEAFF
TRBJ1-1 TRBD1 TRBV7-6 - TGTGCCAGCAGCGCTCAGGGGGCAACTGAAGCTTTCTTT CASSAQGATEAFF
TRBJ1-1 - TRBV5-1 - TGCGCCAGCAGCGCGACAGATCAGAACACTGAAGCTTTCTTT CASSATDQNTEAFF
TRBJ2-1 TRBD2 TRBV28 once TGTGCCAGCAGTGGAAAACTAGCGGGAGTAAGTGAGCAGTTCTTC CASSGKLAGVSEQFF
TRBJ1-1 - TRBV5-5 - TGTGCCAGCAGCCCCGAAGTCAGGAGGTTGAACACTGAAGCTTTCTTT CASSPEVRRLNTEAFF
TRBJ2-5 TRBD1 TRBV2 - TGTGCCAGCAGTTGGGGGACAGGGAGGGAGACCCAGTACTTC CASSWGTGRETQYF
TRBJ2-5 - TRBV7-9 - TGTGCCAGCAGCCCCTTGGAGACCCAGTACTTC CASSPLETQYF
TRBJ2-3 TRBD2 TRBV9 - TGTGCCAGCAGCGTATTAAGCGGGAGGGCCGCTGATACGCAGTATTTT CASSVLSGRAADTQYF
TRBJ2-5 - TRBV2 - TGTGCCAGCAGTGAAAGGGGCGGGCTCCAAGAGACCCAGTACTTC CASSERGGLQETQYF
TRBJ1-2 - TRBV2 - TGTGCCAGCAGGTGGGAGGACTATGGCTACACCTTC CASRWEDYGYTF
TRBJ1-2 TRBD1 TRBV7-2 - TGTGCCAGCAGCTTAGACTGGGGGACAGGGTCCGGCTACACCTTC CASSLDWGTGSGYTF
TRBJ1-5 - TRBV5-6 - TGTGCCAGCAGCTTGGGAGGAAATAGCAATCAGCCCCAGCATTTT CASSLGGNSNQPQHF
TRBJ1-2 - TRBV14 - TGTGCCAGCAGCCAAGAACCCCGGCCAGGCACCGGGTATGGCTACACCTTC CASSQEPRPGTGYGYTF
TRBJ1-5 - TRBV19 few TGTGCCAGTACTTTGGGGTACGGCAATCAGCCCCAGCATTTT CASTLGYGNQPQHF
TRBJ2-7 - TRBV18 few TGTGCCAGCTCACCGGGGAGGGGGCAATACGAGCAGTACTTC CASSPGRGQYEQYF
TRBJ2-2 TRBD1 TRBV30 - TGTGCCTGGAGAAGGACAGGGACCACCGGGGAGCTGTTTTTT CAWRRTGTTGELFF
TRBJ1-1 - TRBV9 - TGTGCCAGCAGCGTAGGTGGGTCTACTGAAGCTTTCTTT CASSVGGSTEAFF
TRBJ2-7 TRBD1 TRBV9 - TGTGCCAGCAGCGAAACCATAGGACAGGGGGCCTACGAGCAGTACTTC CASSETIGQGAYEQYF
TRBJ2-2 - TRBV19 - TGTGCCAGTAGTATAGAATACAGGAATCGGGAGCTGTTTTTT CASSIEYRNRELFF
TRBJ1-4 - TRBV21-1 - TGTGCCAGCAGCAACGGGACAGGGGGCCGCGAATCGGATGCAACTAATGAAAAACTGTTTTTT CASSNGTGGRESDATNEKLFF
TRBJ2-7 TRBD2 TRBV5-1 - TGCGCCAGCAGCTATTCCCTAGCGGGAGGGGGGTACGAGCAGTACTTC CASSYSLAGGGYEQYF
TRBJ1-1 - TRBV6-9 - TGTGCCAGCAGTTATTCACAGGGAGTAAGCACTGAAGCTTTCTTT CASSYSQGVSTEAFF
TRBJ1-1 - TRBV1 once TGCACCAGCAGCCAAGCCCATGGGGGGCCTGAAGCTTTCTTT CTSSQAHGGPEAFF
TRBJ1-1 TRBD1 TRBV2 - TGTGCCAGCAGGCCACAGGGGACTGGCACTGAAGCTTTCTTT CASRPQGTGTEAFF
TRBJ1-2 - TRBV6-5 once TGTGCCAGCAGGTTTGACGAGGACTATGGCTACACCTTC CASRFDEDYGYTF
TRBJ2-3 TRBD2 TRBV7-9 - TGTGCCAGCGGGAAAGCGGGACGGGCAGATACGCAGTATTTT CASGKAGRADTQYF
TRBJ1-4 - TRBV6-1 once TGTGCCAGCAGTGAAGCGGCAGCTGAAAAACTGTTTTTT CASSEAAAEKLFF
TRBJ1-2 - TRBV7-2 once TGTGCCAGCAGCCGACCCGAGGAGGGGAAGTACACCTTC CASSRPEEGKYTF
TRBJ2-7 - TRBV21-1 - TGTGCCAGCAGCAAAGGGGGGAAAGGGAATGAGCAGTACTTC CASSKGGKGNEQYF
TRBJ2-7 - TRBV25-1 few TGTGCCAGCAGTGTTGGGGAAGGAGTGGGGCCCCGGTTC CASSVGEGVGPRF
TRBJ2-1 TRBD2 TRBV7-8 - TGTGCCAGCAGCTTAGGTGGCGCGGGAGCCCGGTACAATGAGCAGTTCTTC CASSLGGAGARYNEQFF